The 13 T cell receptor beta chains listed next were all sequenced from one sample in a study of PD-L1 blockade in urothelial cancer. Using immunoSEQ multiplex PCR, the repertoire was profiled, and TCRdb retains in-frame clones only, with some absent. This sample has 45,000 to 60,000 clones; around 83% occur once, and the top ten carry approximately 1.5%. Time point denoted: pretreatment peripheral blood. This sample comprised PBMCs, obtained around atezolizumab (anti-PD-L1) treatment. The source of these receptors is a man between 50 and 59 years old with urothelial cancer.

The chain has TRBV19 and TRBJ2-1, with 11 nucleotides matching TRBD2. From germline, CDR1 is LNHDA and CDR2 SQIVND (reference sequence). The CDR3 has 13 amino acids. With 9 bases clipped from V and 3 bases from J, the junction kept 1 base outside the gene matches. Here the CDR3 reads CASTSGGYNEQFF. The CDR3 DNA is TGTGCCAGCACTAGCGGGGGCTACAATGAGCAGTTCTTC.

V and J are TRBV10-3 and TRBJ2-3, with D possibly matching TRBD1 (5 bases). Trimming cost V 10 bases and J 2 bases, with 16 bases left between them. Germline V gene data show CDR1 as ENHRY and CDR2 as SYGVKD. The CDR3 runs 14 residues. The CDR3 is CATAGWGTTDTQYF. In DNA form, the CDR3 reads TGTGCCACGGCAGGGTGGGGTACCACAGATACGCAGTATTTT.

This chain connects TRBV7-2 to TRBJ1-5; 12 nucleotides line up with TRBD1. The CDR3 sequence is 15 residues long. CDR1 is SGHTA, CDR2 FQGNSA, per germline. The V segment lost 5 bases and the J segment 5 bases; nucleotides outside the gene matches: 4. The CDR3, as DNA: TGTGCCAGCAGCCGGGGGACAGGGGGCTATCAGCCCCAGCATTTT. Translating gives CASSRGTGGYQPQHF.

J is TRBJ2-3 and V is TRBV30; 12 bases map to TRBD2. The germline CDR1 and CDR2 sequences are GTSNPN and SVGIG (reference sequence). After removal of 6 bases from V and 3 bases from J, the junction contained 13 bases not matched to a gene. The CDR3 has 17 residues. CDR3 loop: CACAGGLAGGRTDTQYF. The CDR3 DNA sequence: TGTGCCTGCGCGGGGGGGCTAGCGGGAGGGCGAACAGATACGCAGTATTTT.

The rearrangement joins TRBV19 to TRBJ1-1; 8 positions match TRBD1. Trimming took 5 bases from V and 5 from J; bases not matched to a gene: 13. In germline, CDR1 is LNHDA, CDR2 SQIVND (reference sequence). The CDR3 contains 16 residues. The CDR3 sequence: CASSDGQGSLETEAFF. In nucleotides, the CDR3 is TGTGCCAGTAGTGATGGACAGGGCTCTCTTGAGACTGAAGCTTTCTTT.

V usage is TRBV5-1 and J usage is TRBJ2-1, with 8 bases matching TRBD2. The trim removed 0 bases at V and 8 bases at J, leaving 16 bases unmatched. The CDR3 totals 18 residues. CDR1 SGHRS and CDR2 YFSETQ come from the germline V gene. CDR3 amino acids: CASSLGSVGSGSLYEQFF. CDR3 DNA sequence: TGCGCCAGCAGCTTGGGTTCGGTGGGGAGCGGGAGTTTGTATGAGCAGTTCTTC.

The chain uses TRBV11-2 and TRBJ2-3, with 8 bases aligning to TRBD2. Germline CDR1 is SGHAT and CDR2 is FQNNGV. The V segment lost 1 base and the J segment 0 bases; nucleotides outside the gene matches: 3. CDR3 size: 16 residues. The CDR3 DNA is TGTGCCAGCAGCTTAGGGAGCGGGAGCAGCACAGATACGCAGTATTTT. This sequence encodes CASSLGSGSSTDTQYF.

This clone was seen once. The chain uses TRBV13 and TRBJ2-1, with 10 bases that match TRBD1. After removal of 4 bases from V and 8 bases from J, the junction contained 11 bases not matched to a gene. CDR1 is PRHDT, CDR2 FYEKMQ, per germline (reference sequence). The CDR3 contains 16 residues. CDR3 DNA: TGTGCCAGCAGCTCCCCCGGGACAGGGGACAGGGATGAGCAGTTCTTC. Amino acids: CASSSPGTGDRDEQFF. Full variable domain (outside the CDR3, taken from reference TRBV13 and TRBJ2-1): AAGVIQSPRHLIKEKRETATLKCYPIPRHDTVYWYQQGPGQDPQFLISFYEKMQSDKGSIPDRFSAQQFSDYHSELNMSSLELGDSALYFCASSSPGTGDRDEQFFGPGTRLTVL.

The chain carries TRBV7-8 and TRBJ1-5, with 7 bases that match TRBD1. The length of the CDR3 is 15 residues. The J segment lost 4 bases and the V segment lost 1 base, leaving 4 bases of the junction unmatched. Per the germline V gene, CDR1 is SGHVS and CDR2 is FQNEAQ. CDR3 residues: CASSLGTGANQPQHF. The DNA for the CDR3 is TGTGCCAGCAGCTTAGGCACAGGGGCTAATCAGCCCCAGCATTTT.

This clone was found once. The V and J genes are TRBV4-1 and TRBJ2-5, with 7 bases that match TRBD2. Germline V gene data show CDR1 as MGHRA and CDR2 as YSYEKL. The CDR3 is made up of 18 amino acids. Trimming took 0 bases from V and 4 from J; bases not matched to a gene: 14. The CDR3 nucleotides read TGCGCCAGCAGCCAAGAGGGCAGGGACTACCCCAGGTTAGAGACCCAGTACTTC. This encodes CASSQEGRDYPRLETQYF.

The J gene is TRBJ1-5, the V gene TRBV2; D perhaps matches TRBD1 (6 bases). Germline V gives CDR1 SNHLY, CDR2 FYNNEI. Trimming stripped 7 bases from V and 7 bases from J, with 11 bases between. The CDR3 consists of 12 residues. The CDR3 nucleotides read TGTGCCAGCACTCCCAGGGGACAGCCCCAGCATTTT. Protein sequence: CASTPRGQPQHF. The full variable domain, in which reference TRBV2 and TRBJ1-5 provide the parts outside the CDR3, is EPEVTQTPSHQVTQMGQEVILRCVPISNHLYFYWYRQILGQKVEFLVSFYNNEISEKSEIFDDQFSVERPDGSNFTLKIRSTKLEDSAMYFCASTPRGQPQHFGDGTRLSIL.

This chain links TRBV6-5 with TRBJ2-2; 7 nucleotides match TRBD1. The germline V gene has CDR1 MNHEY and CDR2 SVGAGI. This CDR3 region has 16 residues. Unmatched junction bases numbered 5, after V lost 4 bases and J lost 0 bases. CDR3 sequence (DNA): TGTGCCAGCAGTTCCCAGGGGGAGACGAACACCGGGGAGCTGTTTTTT. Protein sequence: CASSSQGETNTGELFF.

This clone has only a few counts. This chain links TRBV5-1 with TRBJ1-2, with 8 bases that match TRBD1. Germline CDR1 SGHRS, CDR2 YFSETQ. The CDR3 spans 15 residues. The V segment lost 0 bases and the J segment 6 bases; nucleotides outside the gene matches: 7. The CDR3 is CASSLEGQGADGYTF. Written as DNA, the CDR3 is TGCGCCAGCAGCTTGGAGGGTCAGGGGGCCGATGGCTACACCTTC. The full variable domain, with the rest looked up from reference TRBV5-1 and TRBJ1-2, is KAGVTQTPRYLIKTRGQQVTLSCSPISGHRSVSWYQQTPGQGLQFLFEYFSETQRNKGNFPGRFSGRQFSNSRSEMNVSTLELGDSALYLCASSLEGQGADGYTFGSGTRLTVV.